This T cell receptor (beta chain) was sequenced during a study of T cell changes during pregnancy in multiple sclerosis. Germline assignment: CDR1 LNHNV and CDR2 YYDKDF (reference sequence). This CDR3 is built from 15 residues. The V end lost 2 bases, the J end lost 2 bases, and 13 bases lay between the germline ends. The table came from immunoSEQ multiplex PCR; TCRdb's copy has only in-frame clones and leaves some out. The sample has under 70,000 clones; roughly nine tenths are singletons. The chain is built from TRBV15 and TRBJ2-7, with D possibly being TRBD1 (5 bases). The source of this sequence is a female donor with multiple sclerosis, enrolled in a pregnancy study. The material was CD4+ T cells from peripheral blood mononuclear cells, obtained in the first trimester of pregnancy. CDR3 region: CATSRPRTKTYEQYF. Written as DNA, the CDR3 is TGTGCCACCAGCAGACCTCGGACAAAGACCTACGAGCAGTACTTC. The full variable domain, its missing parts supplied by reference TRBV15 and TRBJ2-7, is DAMVIQNPRYQVTQFGKPVTLSCSQTLNHNVMYWYQQKSSQAPKLLFHYYDKDFNNEADTPDNFQSRRPNTSFCFLDIRSPGLGDTAMYLCATSRPRTKTYEQYFGPGTRLTVT.